These 31 T cell receptor beta chains came from one sample sequenced in a study of shared clonotypes between healthy human individuals. Measured with immunoSEQ multiplex PCR; TCRdb has only the in-frame clones, and not every one. The profile shows approximately 1.4 million clones, 95% to 99% of them singletons. The sequencing sample was made of naive CD4+ T cells sorted from blood. Subset specified: CD45RA+ positively selected. Receptors were obtained from a man younger than 40 in good health.

There are a few counts of this clone. The V call is TRBV27, the J call TRBJ1-5; no firm D call. There are 16 residues in the CDR3. Germline values: CDR1 MNHEY, CDR2 SMNVEV (reference sequence). V shed 5 bases and J shed 1 base, with 15 bases lying between them. Written as DNA, the CDR3 is TGTGCCAGCAGTCCCCGGTCGGGCCCAAGCAATCAGCCCCAGCATTTT. It translates to CASSPRSGPSNQPQHF.

This sequence joins TRBV19 and TRBJ2-5; D is unresolved. Germline V gene data show CDR1 as LNHDA and CDR2 as SQIVND (reference sequence). This CDR3 contains 16 residues. Trimming pared 3 bases from V and 1 base from J, leaving 15 bases between. As DNA, the CDR3 is TGTGCCAGTAGTATGGGCATAGGGCTCACCCAAGAGACCCAGTACTTC. As protein: CASSMGIGLTQETQYF. The full variable domain, in which reference TRBV19 and TRBJ2-5 provide the parts outside the CDR3, is DGGITQSPKYLFRKEGQNVTLSCEQNLNHDAMYWYRQDPGQGLRLIYYSQIVNDFQKGDIAEGYSVSREKKESFPLTVTSAQKNPTAFYLCASSMGIGLTQETQYFGPGTRLLVL.

The V and J genes are TRBV7-8 and TRBJ1-5, with D perhaps matching TRBD1 (6 bases). The germline V gene has CDR1 SGHVS and CDR2 FQNEAQ. V lost 4 bases and J 4 bases, leaving 11 bases between the germline ends. This CDR3 has 14 residues. CDR3 nucleotide sequence: TGTGCCAGCAGCTCGAAAGGGGGAAATCAGCCCCAGCATTTT. This codes for CASSSKGGNQPQHF.

V gene TRBV28 combines with J gene TRBJ2-3; D gene uncertain. Germline V gene lookup returns CDR1 MDHEN and CDR2 SYDVKM. This CDR3 has 14 residues. Trimming stripped 3 bases from V and 4 bases from J, with 11 bases between. The DNA of the CDR3 is TGTGCCAGCAGTTTGTTACCAGTTTCAGATACGCAGTATTTT. Translation gives CASSLLPVSDTQYF.

The chain is built from TRBV28 and TRBJ1-1, with a weak D call TRBD1 (5 bases). V lost 5 bases to trimming and J lost 5 bases, with 24 bases between them. The CDR3 is made up of 17 amino acids. Germline V gives CDR1 MDHEN, CDR2 SYDVKM. DNA of the CDR3: TGTGCCAGCAGTCTTTGGGGGACTATGAGGGCTACTACTGAAGCTTTCTTT. This codes for CASSLWGTMRATTEAFF.

The chain combines TRBV18 with TRBJ1-5; D gene ambiguous. The V end was cut by 6 bases, the J end by 11 bases, with 20 bases between. The germline V gene encodes CDR1 KGHSH and CDR2 LQKENI. This CDR3 spans 14 amino acids. The CDR3 DNA reads as TGTGCCAGCTCGCCGACATTTTCGGGAGTAACCCAGCATTTT. Residues: CASSPTFSGVTQHF. The full variable domain, in which reference TRBV18 and TRBJ1-5 provide the parts outside the CDR3, is NAGVMQNPRHLVRRRGQEARLRCSPMKGHSHVYWYRQLPEEGLKFMVYLQKENIIDESGMPKERFSAEFPKEGPSILRIQQVVRGDSAAYFCASSPTFSGVTQHFGDGTRLSIL.

V usage is TRBV10-3 and J usage is TRBJ2-5, with TRBD1 as a possible D gene (6 bases). The ends were cut back, 6 bases at V and 3 bases at J, with 17 bases in the middle. Germline CDR1 and CDR2: ENHRY and SYGVKD. CDR3 size: 15 residues. The CDR3 loop is CAISSGTLGKETQYF. The CDR3 DNA follows: TGTGCCATCAGCTCCGGGACATTGGGGAAAGAGACCCAGTACTTC.

This CDR3 is CASSPGQSQETQYF. CDR3 DNA: TGCGCCAGCAGCCCGGGACAGTCACAAGAGACCCAGTACTTC. The chain couples TRBV4-3 to TRBJ2-5, with 7 bases aligning to TRBD1. CDR1 and CDR2 from the germline V gene are LGHNA and YSLEER. The CDR3 has 14 residues. With V trimmed by 4 bases and J by 2 bases, 4 bases remained unmatched.

A word on this clone: A junction end diverges from the germline sequence, so it may reflect a read error. The gene calls are TRBV2 and TRBJ2-2, with D maybe TRBD2 (5 bases). The CDR3 runs to 15 residues. In germline, CDR1 is SNHLY, CDR2 FYNNEI. DNA for the CDR3: TGTGCCAGCAGAGAAGGATCGGGATACACCGGGGAGCTGTTTTTT. This sequence encodes CASREGSGYTGELFF.

The chain combines TRBV11-2 with TRBJ1-3, with 7 bases fitting TRBD1. J was trimmed by 3 bases and V by 5 bases; bases with no gene match: 4. The CDR3 has 14 residues. CDR1 SGHAT and CDR2 FQNNGV come from the germline V gene. The CDR3 spells CASSRGHNGNTIYF. As DNA, the CDR3 is TGTGCCAGCAGCAGGGGGCACAATGGAAACACCATATATTTT.

The chain uses TRBV6-4 and TRBJ2-2; TRBD2 matches 11 bases. The length of the CDR3 is 16 residues. CDR1 and CDR2 (germline): MRHNA, SNTAGT. Trimming cost V 5 bases and J 0 bases; bases outside gene matches: 2. CDR3 nucleotides: TGTGCCAGCAGTAAGACTAGCGGGGCGAACACCGGGGAGCTGTTTTTT. As protein: CASSKTSGANTGELFF.

This clone was picked up one time. CDR3 bases: TGTGCCAGCAGTCTACCGGTCCGGACAGGGGGCTACAATGAGCAGTTCTTC. Translated: CASSLPVRTGGYNEQFF. The V gene is TRBV28, the J gene TRBJ2-1, with 10 bases that match TRBD1. The CDR3 is made up of 17 amino acids. V trimming: 5 bases; J trimming: 3 bases; junction bases outside the gene matches: 10. The germline CDR1 and CDR2 sequences are MDHEN and SYDVKM.

This CDR3 is CASSQPGGTSHNEQFF. DNA of the CDR3: TGTGCCAGCAGCCAGCCCGGCGGGACTAGCCACAATGAGCAGTTCTTC. This chain joins TRBV7-2 and TRBJ2-1; 9 bases match TRBD2. The V gene's germline CDR1 is SGHTA and CDR2 FQGNSA. V shed 5 bases and J 5 bases; nucleotides not matched to a gene: 10. This CDR3 is 16 amino acids long.

V and J are TRBV5-1 and TRBJ1-3, with no clear D. Trimming took 8 bases from V and 0 from J, leaving 12 bases between them. The CDR3 spans 14 residues. Germline values: CDR1 SGHRS, CDR2 YFSETQ. The chain's CDR3 is CASTPGPSGNTIYF. The CDR3 bases are TGCGCCAGTACACCCGGGCCCTCTGGAAACACCATATATTTT.

The chain recombines TRBV27 with TRBJ2-1; 8 nucleotides line up with TRBD1. V shed 6 bases, J shed 0 bases, and the junction held 7 bases outside the gene matches. The CDR3 is 16 amino acids. Germline V lookup: CDR1 MNHEY, CDR2 SMNVEV (reference sequence). In DNA form, the CDR3 reads TGTGCCAGCAGCAGACAGGGGACCAGCTCCTACAATGAGCAGTTCTTC. It yields the protein CASSRQGTSSYNEQFF.

The rearrangement links TRBV7-3 to TRBJ2-3, with TRBD1 as a possible D gene (7 bases). Trimming took 4 bases from V and 6 from J, leaving 17 bases between them. Looked up from germline, CDR1 is SGHTA and CDR2 is FQGTGA. The CDR3 consists of 15 residues. The DNA for the CDR3 is TGTGCCAGCAGCTCCCAGGGGGGTCTTAGGGATACGCAGTATTTT. This encodes CASSSQGGLRDTQYF.

The V call is TRBV28, the J call TRBJ2-1; TRBD2 matches at 13 bases. The CDR3 totals 15 residues. The ends lost 6 bases at V and 8 bases at J; junction bases unmatched: 7. Germline lookup yields CDR1 MDHEN and CDR2 SYDVKM. As DNA, the CDR3 is TGTGCCAGCAGACTAGCGGGAGGGCCCCGTGATGAGCAGTTCTTC. Amino acid sequence: CASRLAGGPRDEQFF.

The chain joins TRBV12-5 to TRBJ1-5; 8 nucleotides align to TRBD1. Germline V gene lookup returns CDR1 LGHNT and CDR2 FRNRAP. The CDR3 has 15 residues. V dropped 1 base and J dropped 4; count of bases not matched to a gene: 3. The CDR3 loop reads CASGLADRGNQPQHF. For the CDR3, the DNA is TGTGCTAGTGGTTTGGCCGACAGGGGAAATCAGCCCCAGCATTTT.

CDR3: CASNGGRGQGDEKLFF. CDR3 DNA sequence: TGTGCCAGCAACGGGGGTAGGGGACAGGGAGATGAAAAACTGTTTTTT. The rearrangement links TRBV28 to TRBJ1-4; 9 nucleotides match TRBD1. The CDR3 is made up of 16 amino acids. With 7 bases clipped from V and 6 bases from J, the junction kept 12 bases outside the gene matches. Germline CDR1 is MDHEN and CDR2 is SYDVKM.

The V and J genes are TRBV28 and TRBJ2-2; 9 nucleotides align to TRBD1. J lost 6 bases, V lost 8 bases, and 10 bases had no gene match. CDR1 is MDHEN and CDR2 is SYDVKM in the germline V gene. The CDR3 contains 15 residues. The CDR3 here is CASFGTGIFAGELFF. CDR3 bases: TGTGCCAGCTTTGGGACAGGGATCTTCGCCGGGGAGCTGTTTTTT.

The rearrangement uses TRBV5-1 and TRBJ1-4; D remains ambiguous. This CDR3 is built from 16 residues. The V gene lost 3 bases and the J gene lost 0 bases, with 12 bases spanning the gap. CDR1 and CDR2 (germline): SGHRS, YFSETQ. The CDR3 DNA sequence: TGCGCCAGCAGCTCCGTCCCCGGTGCAACTAATGAAAAACTGTTTTTT. It encodes CASSSVPGATNEKLFF.

The rearrangement uses TRBV9 and TRBJ1-2; D gene uncertain. The germline gives CDR1 SGDLS, CDR2 YYNGEE. CDR3 length: 14 amino acids. Trimming left V 4 bases short and J 0 bases short, with 10 bases between. DNA for the CDR3: TGTGCCAGCAGCCCCATAGGAGCTAACTATGGCTACACCTTC. Its protein is CASSPIGANYGYTF.

The J gene is TRBJ2-7, the V gene TRBV10-3, with 12 bases identical to TRBD2. Germline V CDR1 and CDR2: ENHRY, SYGVKD. This CDR3 spans 16 amino acids. With 6 bases clipped from V and 8 bases from J, the junction kept 14 bases outside the gene matches. The DNA of the CDR3 is TGTGCCATCAGCCCAGCCCCCCGACTAGCGGGAGTGAAGCAGTACTTC. It is translated as CAISPAPRLAGVKQYF.

The rearrangement links TRBV2 to TRBJ2-3; D is ambiguous. The CDR3 spans 12 residues. V was clipped by 9 bases and J by 2 bases, with 9 bases between them. Germline V CDR1 and CDR2: SNHLY, FYNNEI. The CDR3 sequence is CASQASTDTQYF. CDR3 in DNA: TGTGCCAGTCAGGCCTCCACAGATACGCAGTATTTT.

V usage is TRBV7-2 and J usage is TRBJ2-1, with D tentatively TRBD1 or TRBD2 (11 bases each). CDR1 and CDR2 from the germline V gene are SGHTA and FQGNSA. The CDR3 is made up of 19 amino acids. The V and J ends lost 5 bases and 2 bases respectively, with 25 bases between them. The CDR3 DNA is TGTGCCAGCAGCATCCGGGACAGGGGGACTAGCGGAACCTACAATGAGCAGTTCTTC. Residues: CASSIRDRGTSGTYNEQFF.

The chain couples TRBV28 to TRBJ2-3; possibly TRBD2 for D (7 bases). The CDR3 is made up of 17 amino acids. Trimming removed 5 bases from V and 2 bases from J, with 20 bases in between. CDR1 is MDHEN and CDR2 is SYDVKM in the germline V gene. The CDR3 spells CASSLPRGREHTDTQYF. The CDR3 DNA follows: TGTGCCAGCAGTCTCCCTCGGGGGCGGGAGCACACAGATACGCAGTATTTT.

CDR3 in amino acids: CASSATWTSGSNEQYF. The CDR3 bases are TGCGCCAGCAGCGCAACATGGACTAGCGGGAGCAACGAGCAGTACTTC. The chain has TRBV5-1 and TRBJ2-7; 13 bases fit TRBD2. J gave up 5 bases and V 4 bases, and 9 bases lay outside the gene matches. The CDR3 has 16 amino acids. Per the germline V gene, CDR1 is SGHRS and CDR2 is YFSETQ.

V usage is TRBV18 and J usage is TRBJ2-2; D is ambiguous. CDR1 and CDR2 from the germline V gene are KGHSH and LQKENI. V was clipped by 5 bases and J by 4 bases, with 8 bases between them. This CDR3 is 13 amino acids long. The CDR3 here is CASSSYLTGELFF. The CDR3, as DNA: TGTGCCAGCTCATCCTACCTCACCGGGGAGCTGTTTTTT.

This chain joins TRBV30 and TRBJ1-3; TRBD1 matches at 7 bases. The V segment lost 0 bases and the J segment 0 bases; nucleotides outside the gene matches: 11. This CDR3 has 18 amino acids. Germline V gene data show CDR1 as GTSNPN and CDR2 as SVGIG (reference sequence). The CDR3 DNA reads TGTGCCTGGAGTGTACTCCTCCCCGGGACAGTCTCTGGAAACACCATATATTTT. This codes for CAWSVLLPGTVSGNTIYF. The full variable domain, in which reference TRBV30 and TRBJ1-3 provide the parts outside the CDR3, is SQTIHQWPATLVQPVGSPLSLECTVEGTSNPNLYWYRQAAGRGLQLLFYSVGIGQISSEVPQNLSASRPQDRQFILSSKKLLLSDSGFYLCAWSVLLPGTVSGNTIYFGEGSWLTVV.

This chain connects TRBV10-1 to TRBJ2-7; a weak D match, TRBD2 (5 bases). The CDR3 has 15 amino acids. Trimming took 0 bases from V and 5 from J, leaving 14 bases between them. Germline loops: CDR1 WNHNN, CDR2 SYGVQD (reference sequence). The CDR3 loop reads CASSESVVARNEQYF. The CDR3 DNA is TGCGCCAGCAGTGAGTCGGTTGTAGCGCGGAACGAGCAGTACTTC.

The chain combines TRBV19 with TRBJ2-1; 12 bases agree with TRBD1. Germline V gene lookup returns CDR1 LNHDA and CDR2 SQIVND (reference sequence). The J segment lost 8 bases and the V segment lost 7 bases, leaving 3 bases of the junction unmatched. There are 13 residues in the CDR3. The CDR3, as DNA: TGTGCCAGTAAGGGGACAGGGGGCTATGAGCAGTTCTTC. It is translated as CASKGTGGYEQFF.